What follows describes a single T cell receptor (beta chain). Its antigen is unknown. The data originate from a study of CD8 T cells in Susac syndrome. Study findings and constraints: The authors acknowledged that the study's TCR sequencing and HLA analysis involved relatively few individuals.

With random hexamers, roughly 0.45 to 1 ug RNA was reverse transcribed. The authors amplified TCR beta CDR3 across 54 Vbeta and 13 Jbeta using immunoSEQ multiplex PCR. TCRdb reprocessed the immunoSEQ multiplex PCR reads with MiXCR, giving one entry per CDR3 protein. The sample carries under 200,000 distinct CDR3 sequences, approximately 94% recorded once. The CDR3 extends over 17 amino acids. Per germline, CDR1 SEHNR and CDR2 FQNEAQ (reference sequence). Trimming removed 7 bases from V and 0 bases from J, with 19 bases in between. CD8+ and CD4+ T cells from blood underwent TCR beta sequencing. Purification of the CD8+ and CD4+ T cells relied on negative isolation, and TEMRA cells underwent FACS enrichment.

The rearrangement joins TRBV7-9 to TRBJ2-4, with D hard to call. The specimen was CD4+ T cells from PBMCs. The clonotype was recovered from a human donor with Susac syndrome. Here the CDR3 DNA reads TGTGCCAGCATCTCGGACGGGCAGAAAATAGCCAAAAACATTCAGTACTTC. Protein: CASISDGQKIAKNIQYF. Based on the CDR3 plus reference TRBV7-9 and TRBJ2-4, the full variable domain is DTGVSQNPRHKITKRGQNVTFRCDPISEHNRLYWYRQTLGQGPEFLTYFQNEAQLEKSRLLSDRFSAERPKGSFSTLEIQRTEQGDSAMYLCASISDGQKIAKNIQYFGAGTRLSVL.